The 14 T cell receptor beta chains below were found in one sample sequenced in a study of spatial heterogeneity in lung cancer. Time point defined: sample taken at primary tumor resection. Whole RNA from tumor, nontumor lung or frozen PBMC was sequenced unsorted. TCRdb reanalysed the 5' RACE reads using MiXCR and keeps one entry per CDR3 protein. The sample contains about 45,000 distinct CDR3 sequences, roughly 12% of which appear only once. Source: PBMCs, taken at surgery. The origin of the receptors is a female donor with early-stage non-small cell lung cancer.

The chain joins TRBV27 to TRBJ2-2; D gene uncertain. CDR3 size: 12 residues. Trimming took off 6 bases at V and 3 bases at J, with 5 bases between the two ends. Germline lookup yields CDR1 MNHEY and CDR2 SMNVEV (reference sequence). The CDR3 DNA is TGTGCCAGCAGCCCTCACACCGGGGAGCTGTTTTTT. It translates to CASSPHTGELFF.

The chain joins TRBV28 to TRBJ2-7; D is unresolved. Germline V gives CDR1 MDHEN, CDR2 SYDVKM. This CDR3 contains 13 residues. V was cut by 7 bases and J by 2 bases, with 12 bases left in between. The CDR3 sequence is CASTLGGPYEQYF. The CDR3 coding sequence is TGTGCCAGCACTCTAGGCGGCCCCTACGAGCAGTACTTC.

This chain links TRBV12-3 or TRBV12-4 with TRBJ1-1, with D possibly being TRBD1 (5 bases). The CDR3 runs to 17 residues. Trimming took off 2 bases at V and 1 base at J, with 17 bases between the two ends. The CDR3 DNA sequence: TGTGCCAGCAGTTTAAATTACTGGGGGGAAACGAACACTGAAGCTTTCTTT. It yields the protein CASSLNYWGETNTEAFF.

This clonotype was seen repeatedly, ten times or more. The V gene is TRBV9, the J gene TRBJ2-3, with 8 nucleotides matching TRBD1. Losses at the gene ends were 3 bases for V and 0 bases for J; bases not matched to a gene: 6. CDR1 is SGDLS and CDR2 is YYNGEE in the germline V gene. This CDR3 is built from 16 residues. The CDR3 spells CASSGGTGGSTDTQYF. The CDR3 bases are TGTGCCAGCAGCGGGGGGACAGGCGGTAGCACAGATACGCAGTATTTT.

This clonotype was counted many times. CDR3 coding DNA: TGCGCCAGCAGCCAGTTGGGGGACAGGGAACGGGAAAATGAAAAACTGTTTTTT. Translated, it gives CASSQLGDRERENEKLFF. The chain carries TRBV4-1 and TRBJ1-4, with 9 bases fitting TRBD1. CDR3 length: 18 amino acids. Looked up from germline, CDR1 is MGHRA and CDR2 is YSYEKL. Trimming removed 3 bases from V and 5 bases from J; junction bases left unmatched: 13.

This clonotype showed up just a few times. The gene calls are TRBV12-3 or TRBV12-4 and TRBJ2-1, with TRBD2 identical over 8 bases. The ends lost 5 bases at V and 5 bases at J; junction bases unmatched: 8. There are 15 residues in the CDR3. The CDR3, as DNA: TGTGCCAGCAGTCCCTCGGGGGGGCCGGACAATGAGCAGTTCTTC. Translation gives CASSPSGGPDNEQFF.

J is TRBJ2-7 and V is TRBV7-2, with 11 bases matching TRBD1. The length of the CDR3 is 15 residues. Germline V CDR1 and CDR2: SGHTA, FQGNSA. V lost 1 base to trimming and J lost 2 bases; unmatched junction nucleotides: 1. In DNA, the CDR3 is TGTGCCAGCAGCTTAGGGACAGGGGGCCCCTACGAGCAGTACTTC. Translated: CASSLGTGGPYEQYF.

Many counts were recorded for this clonotype. The chain couples TRBV15 to TRBJ1-1; 9 positions agree with TRBD1. The CDR3 is 15 amino acids. The J segment lost 6 bases and the V segment lost 2 bases, leaving 7 bases of the junction unmatched. Per the germline V gene, CDR1 is LNHNV and CDR2 is YYDKDF (reference sequence). The CDR3 DNA follows: TGTGCCACCAGCAGACCGGGACAGGGAAGAGCTGAAGCTTTCTTT. It codes for CATSRPGQGRAEAFF.

This clonotype was seen only a few times. The genes are TRBV6-6 and TRBJ1-2; no reliable D call. The V and J ends lost 6 bases and 2 bases respectively, with 10 bases between them. Germline V gene data show CDR1 as MNHNY and CDR2 as SVGAGI (reference sequence). The CDR3 is made up of 13 amino acids. CDR3 DNA: TGTGCCAGCAGCCCGGGTCCAAACTATGGCTACACCTTC. Protein sequence: CASSPGPNYGYTF.

This clonotype was seen a few times. The chain has TRBV19 and TRBJ2-1, with D perhaps TRBD1 (5 bases). The CDR3 has 15 residues. The germline V gene encodes CDR1 LNHDA and CDR2 SQIVND (reference sequence). V lost 1 base and J lost 3, with 10 bases in between. CDR3 in amino acids: CASSIAAGFYNEQFF. DNA for the CDR3: TGTGCCAGTAGTATAGCTGCAGGGTTCTACAATGAGCAGTTCTTC.

The genes are TRBV6-6 and TRBJ1-3, with D uncertain. Trimming shortened V by 2 bases and J by 8 bases, and 10 bases separated the two germline ends. The CDR3 length is 13 residues. The germline gives CDR1 MNHNY, CDR2 SVGAGI (reference sequence). The CDR3 DNA reads TGTGCCAGCAGTTACCCGTCCGGGGACACCATATATTTT. This translates into CASSYPSGDTIYF.

This clonotype showed up many times. The rearrangement uses TRBV7-2 and TRBJ2-2, with D possibly called TRBD1 or TRBD2 (6 bases each). This CDR3 region has 13 residues. Germline V gives CDR1 SGHTA, CDR2 FQGNSA. Deletions cut 8 bases from V and 6 bases from J, with 13 bases between. DNA for the CDR3: TGTGCCAGCGGGGGGCGGTACCCCGGGGAGCTGTTTTTT. This sequence encodes CASGGRYPGELFF.

This clonotype was seen more than once but under ten times. The chain recombines TRBV5-4 with TRBJ1-2; D is unclear. Trimming stripped 0 bases from V and 12 bases from J, with 12 bases between. The CDR3 has 12 amino acids. Per germline, CDR1 SGHNT and CDR2 YYREEE (reference sequence). CDR3 DNA: TGTGCCAGCAGCTTGGATCCCTCTGACAACACCTTC. This codes for CASSLDPSDNTF. The full variable domain, completed using reference TRBV5-4 and TRBJ1-2, is ETGVTQSPTHLIKTRGQQVTLRCSSQSGHNTVSWYQQALGQGPQFIFQYYREEENGRGNFPPRFSGLQFPNYSSELNVNALELDDSALYLCASSLDPSDNTFGSGTRLTVV.

This clonotype has just a few counts. V gene TRBV7-2 combines with J gene TRBJ1-5; D is unresolved. CDR1 is SGHTA and CDR2 is FQGNSA in the germline V gene. The CDR3 is made up of 14 amino acids. V shed 4 bases and J shed 0 bases, with 7 bases lying between them. The CDR3 spells CASSWQDSNQPQHF. The CDR3 region has the DNA TGTGCCAGCAGCTGGCAGGATAGCAATCAGCCCCAGCATTTT.